The clone carrying this T cell receptor beta chain has a handful of counts. The entry originates in a study of T and B cells in COVID-19 patients. Germline V gene lookup returns CDR1 MNHEY and CDR2 SVGAGI. The CDR3 loop spans 15 amino acids. Trimming left V 0 bases short and J 8 bases short, with 14 bases between. BIOMED2 TRB-A/B primer pools were used in multiplex TRB PCR. In TCRdb, the multiplex PCR reads were re-called with MiXCR into one record per CDR3 protein. The profile shows roughly 27,000 distinct CDR3 sequences, over 25% of them singletons. TRB was amplified from about 250-500 ng of blood genomic DNA.

The sequence came from a human donor who had recovered from COVID-19. V and J are TRBV6-5 and TRBJ1-5; no firm D call. The sequencing input was blood. The chain's CDR3 is CASSYSWRTREPQHF. CDR3 sequence (DNA): TGTGCCAGCAGTTACTCATGGAGGACCCGGGAGCCCCAGCATTTT.